These 23 T cell receptor beta chains share one sample of origin, sequenced in a study of OX40 agonist ivuxolimab in advanced cancers. TCRdb keeps only in-frame clones here, not all; method: immunoSEQ multiplex PCR. The repertoire holds 63,000 or so clones, with about nine tenths as singletons. Sequenced material: CD4+ or CD8+ T cells sorted from blood, taken in a trial of the OX40 agonist ivuxolimab. All receptors derive from an adult with an advanced solid tumor such as melanoma, head and neck, liver or kidney cancer.

Points on this clone: One end of the junction fails to match germline, which may point to a read error. The rearrangement links TRBV6-5 to TRBJ2-2, with a weak D call TRBD2 (5 bases). The CDR3 runs to 14 residues. The V gene's germline CDR1 is MNHEY and CDR2 SVGAGI. The CDR3 DNA follows: TGTGCCAGCAGTTACTTAGCGAATACCGGGGAGCTGTTTTTT. Translation: CASSYLANTGELFF.

The V and J genes are TRBV4-2 and TRBJ2-1, with 11 bases matching TRBD2. V was pared by 4 bases and J by 5 bases, with 10 bases of the junction left unmatched. From germline, CDR1 is LGHNA and CDR2 YNFKEQ. This CDR3 comprises 17 residues. The CDR3 DNA is TGTGCCAGCAGCCGCTCCGGACTAGCGGGTTCTAACAATGAGCAGTTCTTC. Protein product: CASSRSGLAGSNNEQFF.

The chain links TRBV5-6 to TRBJ2-2, with 9 bases matching TRBD2. The V gene's germline CDR1 is SGHDT and CDR2 YYEEEE. This CDR3 has 15 residues. V gave up 4 bases and J gave up 4 bases; unmatched junction bases: 5. The CDR3 coding sequence is TGTGCCAGCAGCGGGGGACTAGCAGCCACCGGGGAGCTGTTTTTT. This translates into CASSGGLAATGELFF.

The chain is built from TRBV5-4 and TRBJ2-3; possible D gene TRBD2, 6 bases. The V gene lost 2 bases and the J gene lost 1 base, with 14 bases spanning the gap. The V gene's germline CDR1 is SGHNT and CDR2 YYREEE (reference sequence). The CDR3 contains 16 residues. The CDR3, as DNA: TGTGCCAGCAGCTTCGGCCGTGGCGGGGGCACAGATACGCAGTATTTT. It translates to CASSFGRGGGTDTQYF.

With regard to this clone: At one end, the junction sequence differs from germline, possibly due to a read error. Different DNA sequences within this sample yield the same CDR3. The gene calls are TRBV2 and TRBJ2-1, with a tentative D call TRBD2 (5 bases). This CDR3 is 15 amino acids long. From germline, CDR1 is SNHLY and CDR2 FYNNEI. CDR3: CASSEVSDSYNEQFF. Written as DNA, the CDR3 is TGTGCCAGCAGTGAAGTTAGCGACTCCTACAATGAGCAATTCTTC.

This sequence joins TRBV4-3 and TRBJ2-2; D is perhaps TRBD1 or TRBD2 (5 bases each). Trimming cost V 1 base and J 9 bases, with 15 bases left between them. CDR1 is LGHNA and CDR2 is YSLEER in the germline V gene. This CDR3 is 15 amino acids long. The CDR3 region has the DNA TGCGCCAGCAGCCAAGTGTGGGGGAGTACACGGGAGCTGTTTTTT. It yields the protein CASSQVWGSTRELFF.

For this clone: Other DNA variants within this sample encode the same CDR3. The genes are TRBV19 and TRBJ2-1, with TRBD2 matching 15 bases. The CDR3 spans 18 residues. From germline, CDR1 is LNHDA and CDR2 SQIVND (reference sequence). V dropped 3 bases and J dropped 3; count of bases not matched to a gene: 6. The CDR3 is CASSINLGLAGGYNEQFF. CDR3 bases: TGTGCCAGTAGTATTAACCTGGGACTAGCGGGAGGCTACAATGAGCAGTTCTTC.

V and J are TRBV4-2 and TRBJ2-1, with 7 positions matching TRBD2. Germline assignment: CDR1 LGHNA and CDR2 YNFKEQ. V shed 0 bases, J shed 0 bases, and the junction held 2 bases outside the gene matches. This CDR3 has 16 residues. The CDR3 coding sequence is TGTGCCAGCAGCCAAGATAGGACTAGCTCCTACAATGAGCAGTTCTTC. Encoded protein: CASSQDRTSSYNEQFF.

This clone appeared once. The DNA of the CDR3 is TGTGCCAGCAGCTTAGGAGGGGCCGGGGAAGCTTTCTTT. Protein: CASSLGGAGEAFF. V gene TRBV7-2 combines with J gene TRBJ1-1, with D tentatively TRBD1 (5 bases). The length of the CDR3 is 13 residues. Trimming cost V 1 base and J 8 bases, with 11 bases left between them. From germline, CDR1 is SGHTA and CDR2 FQGNSA.

This chain links TRBV28 with TRBJ1-2; D gene ambiguous. Per the germline V gene, CDR1 is MDHEN and CDR2 is SYDVKM. V was shortened by 2 bases and J by 6 bases, with 10 bases between the two germline ends. CDR3 length equals 13 residues. The CDR3 DNA is TGTGCCAGCAGTTTACGTTGGGGTGATGGCTACACCTTC. Translation gives CASSLRWGDGYTF.

The V gene is TRBV6-5, the J gene TRBJ1-1; D is undetermined. Trimming removed 0 bases at V and 5 bases at J, with 13 bases between. The CDR3 totals 15 residues. In germline, CDR1 is MNHEY, CDR2 SVGAGI. CDR3 sequence reads: CASSYSIGFGTEAFF. Here the CDR3 DNA reads TGTGCCAGCAGTTACTCGATAGGGTTCGGAACTGAAGCTTTCTTT.

Comments on this clone: Relative to the germline gene, one junction end is altered; a read error may explain this. The rearrangement uses TRBV19 and TRBJ1-3, with D perhaps TRBD1 (6 bases). Looked up from germline, CDR1 is LNHDA and CDR2 is SQIVND (reference sequence). CDR3 length: 16 amino acids. The CDR3: CASSLDRSDSGNTIYF. In nucleotides, the CDR3 is TGTGCCAGTAGTCTAGACAGGTCCGACTCTGGAAACACCATATATTTT.

This chain joins TRBV4-2 and TRBJ2-3; no clear D gene. CDR1 and CDR2 from the germline V gene are LGHNA and YNFKEQ. With 3 bases removed from V and 5 bases from J, the gap between germline ends came to 6 bases. The CDR3 loop spans 12 amino acids. The CDR3 bases are TGTGCCAGCAGCCACATGGGAGATACGCAGTATTTT. This encodes CASSHMGDTQYF.

The V and J genes are TRBV11-2 and TRBJ2-7; 8 positions agree with TRBD2. Germline V gives CDR1 SGHAT, CDR2 FQNNGV. The CDR3 has 16 amino acids. Trimming removed 2 bases from V and 6 bases from J; junction bases left unmatched: 12. CDR3 loop: CASSLHTAGVFSEQYF. CDR3 DNA sequence: TGTGCCAGCAGCTTACACACAGCGGGAGTATTCTCCGAGCAGTACTTC.

This chain links TRBV4-3 with TRBJ1-1; no clear D. Germline CDR1 is LGHNA and CDR2 is YSLEER. V lost 0 bases and J 3 bases, leaving 14 bases between the germline ends. The CDR3 sequence is 16 residues long. CDR3 in amino acids: CASSQDLEGKDTEAFF. The CDR3, as DNA: TGCGCCAGCAGCCAAGATCTAGAGGGTAAGGACACTGAAGCTTTCTTT.

This rearrangement joins TRBV2 to TRBJ1-2, with 8 positions matching TRBD1. CDR1 is SNHLY and CDR2 is FYNNEI in the germline V gene. The trim removed 4 bases at V and 0 bases at J, leaving 4 bases unmatched. The CDR3 spans 15 residues. This CDR3 is CASSGGQDPNYGYTF. CDR3 coding DNA: TGTGCCAGCAGTGGGGGACAGGATCCTAACTATGGCTACACCTTC. The full variable domain, rest sourced from reference TRBV2 and TRBJ1-2, is EPEVTQTPSHQVTQMGQEVILRCVPISNHLYFYWYRQILGQKVEFLVSFYNNEISEKSEIFDDQFSVERPDGSNFTLKIRSTKLEDSAMYFCASSGGQDPNYGYTFGSGTRLTVV.

V and J are TRBV5-6 and TRBJ2-1; D possibly uses TRBD1 or TRBD2 (5 bases each). In germline, CDR1 is SGHDT, CDR2 YYEEEE. The CDR3 sequence is 15 residues long. V was trimmed by 0 bases and J by 0 bases, leaving 7 bases between them. The CDR3 protein is CASSLVGGSYNEQFF. The CDR3 nucleotides read TGTGCCAGCAGCTTGGTTGGGGGCTCCTACAATGAGCAGTTCTTC.

The chain joins TRBV28 to TRBJ2-7; possible D gene TRBD1, 6 bases. CDR1 and CDR2 from the germline V gene are MDHEN and SYDVKM. The V and J ends lost 3 bases and 3 bases respectively, with 9 bases between them. CDR3 length: 13 amino acids. Written as DNA, the CDR3 is TGTGCCAGCAGTTTCGGACAGAACTACGAGCAGTACGTC. It codes for CASSFGQNYEQYV.

Only one count was recorded for this clone. This chain links TRBV25-1 with TRBJ2-3; the D gene is possibly TRBD2 (5 bases). Germline V gene sequence: CDR1 MGHDK, CDR2 SYGVNS. Trimming pared 1 base from V and 4 bases from J, leaving 15 bases between. The CDR3 spans 16 residues. The CDR3 loop reads CASSELERGSPDTQYF. Here the CDR3 DNA reads TGTGCCAGCAGTGAATTAGAGCGAGGGTCCCCAGATACGCAGTATTTT.

The CDR3 spells CASALPGQGAQETQYF. As DNA, the CDR3 is TGTGCCAGCGCCCTACCGGGACAGGGGGCCCAAGAGACCCAGTACTTC. V gene TRBV9 combines with J gene TRBJ2-5; 12 bases are a match to TRBD1. The germline V gene encodes CDR1 SGDLS and CDR2 YYNGEE. This CDR3 is 16 amino acids long. The V gene end was trimmed by 7 bases and the J gene end by 1 base; junction bases not matched to a gene: 8. Using reference TRBV9 and TRBJ2-5 for the parts outside the CDR3, the full variable domain is DSGVTQTPKHLITATGQRVTLRCSPRSGDLSVYWYQQSLDQGLQFLIQYYNGEERAKGNILERFSAQQFPDLHSELNLSSLELGDSALYFCASALPGQGAQETQYFGPGTRLLVL.

The gene calls are TRBV27 and TRBJ2-2, with D perhaps assigned TRBD1 or TRBD2 (5 bases each). This CDR3 has 14 amino acids. Trimming took off 6 bases at V and 1 base at J, with 9 bases between the two ends. The V gene's germline CDR1 is MNHEY and CDR2 SMNVEV (reference sequence). CDR3 sequence (DNA): TGTGCCAGCAGCGGGACCCTGAACACCGGGGAGCTGTTTTTT. It is translated as CASSGTLNTGELFF.

V is TRBV15 and J is TRBJ2-1, with a weak D call TRBD2 (7 bases). The CDR3 extends over 16 amino acids. V was cut by 5 bases and J by 6 bases, with 20 bases left in between. Per the germline V gene, CDR1 is LNHNV and CDR2 is YYDKDF (reference sequence). The CDR3 DNA sequence: TGTGCCACCAGCCAAAACCGTGGGGAGGGGGTCAATGAGCAGTTCTTC. It yields the protein CATSQNRGEGVNEQFF.

This sequence joins TRBV27 and TRBJ2-3; no reliable D call. The CDR3 runs 13 residues. Germline V CDR1 and CDR2: MNHEY, SMNVEV (reference sequence). The V end was cut by 5 bases, the J end by 0 bases, with 6 bases between. The CDR3 DNA sequence: TGTGCCAGCAGTACCTTAAGCACAGATACGCAGTATTTT. Encoded protein: CASSTLSTDTQYF.